Shown below are 13 T cell receptor beta chains from a single sample sequenced in a study of cytomegalovirus exposure and HLA in healthy donors. 60 Vbeta and 13 Jbeta primers were used in PCR. Method: immunoSEQ multiplex PCR; TCRdb's copy keeps in-frame clones and lacks some. The data contain about 67,000 clones, roughly 78% of them singletons. Sequenced sample: PBMCs. These receptor sequences come from a man aged 35 to 55 in good health and CMV-seronegative.

The J gene is TRBJ2-1, the V gene TRBV11-2, with D tentatively TRBD1 (6 bases). Deletions cut 1 base from V and 8 bases from J, with 15 bases between. Germline V gives CDR1 SGHAT, CDR2 FQNNGV. The CDR3 runs 15 residues. As DNA, the CDR3 is TGTGCCAGCAGCTTAGCGGGACAACCGGTCGATGAGCAGTTCTTC. Its translation is CASSLAGQPVDEQFF.

The chain joins TRBV10-3 to TRBJ2-5; 12 positions agree with TRBD2. Matching the DNA end better, TRBJ2-7 makes the J call doubtful. The CDR3 is made up of 18 amino acids. Per the germline V gene, CDR1 is ENHRY and CDR2 is SYGVKD. The CDR3 DNA sequence: TGTGCCATCAGTGAACTCCCGCAGGGGACTAGCGGGTTCTACGAGCAGTACTTC. It encodes CAISELPQGTSGFYEQYF.

V is TRBV6-1 and J is TRBJ2-2, with 10 nucleotides matching TRBD1. This CDR3 comprises 16 residues. V lost 4 bases to trimming and J lost 1 base; unmatched junction nucleotides: 3. Germline CDR1 MNHNS, CDR2 SASEGT. DNA of the CDR3: TGTGCCAGCAGTGTCCGGGACAGGGGGAACACCGGGGAGCTGTTTTTT. It is translated as CASSVRDRGNTGELFF.

The rearrangement joins TRBV14 to TRBJ1-1, with D hard to call. Trimming shortened V by 1 base and J by 0 bases, and 12 bases separated the two germline ends. Germline V gives CDR1 SGHDN, CDR2 FVKESK. The CDR3 is 16 residues long. The CDR3 here is CASSQGSGFMNTEAFF. In nucleotides, the CDR3 is TGTGCCAGCAGCCAAGGTTCGGGGTTCATGAACACTGAAGCTTTCTTT.

The chain joins TRBV11-2 to TRBJ2-2; 8 bases match TRBD1. The CDR3 covers 15 residues. V was clipped by 5 bases and J by 7 bases; unmatched bases: 9. Germline CDR1 SGHAT, CDR2 FQNNGV. CDR3 coding DNA: TGTGCCAGCAGCGTGACAGGGGATAAAAGCGGGGAGCTGTTTTTT. Amino acids: CASSVTGDKSGELFF.

The J gene is TRBJ2-3, the V gene TRBV6-4; perhaps TRBD2 as D (5 bases). The CDR3 covers 15 residues. V lost 0 bases to trimming and J lost 1 base, with 8 bases between them. CDR1 is MRHNA, CDR2 SNTAGT, per germline. CDR3 bases: TGTGCCAGCAGTGACTCGGCGGGCCGCACAGATACGCAGTATTTT. This sequence encodes CASSDSAGRTDTQYF.

The chain uses TRBV12-5 and TRBJ2-7; D is possibly TRBD2 (8 bases). CDR1 and CDR2 from the germline V gene are LGHNT and FRNRAP. This CDR3 contains 16 residues. V lost 0 bases, J lost 3 bases, and 15 bases lay in between. CDR3 region: CASGLVAGAGGYEQYF. CDR3 sequence (DNA): TGTGCTAGTGGTTTGGTAGCGGGGGCAGGGGGCTACGAGCAGTACTTC.

The sample holds one count of this clone. CDR3 sequence (DNA): TGTGCCAGCAGCCAGAGGGACCAAGAGACCCAGTACTTC. Its protein is CASSQRDQETQYF. The gene calls are TRBV7-8 and TRBJ2-5, with TRBD2 as a possible D gene (5 bases). CDR3 length: 13 residues. Germline values: CDR1 SGHVS, CDR2 FQNEAQ. V lost 5 bases to trimming and J lost 0 bases, with 7 bases between them.

V usage is TRBV4-1 and J usage is TRBJ1-1; 10 bases map to TRBD1. The V gene's germline CDR1 is MGHRA and CDR2 YSYEKL. This CDR3 is 16 amino acids long. Germline trimming cut 3 bases from V and 2 bases from J; bases unmatched to any gene: 6. The CDR3 reads CASSQSRDRGNTEAFF. As DNA, the CDR3 is TGCGCCAGCAGCCAGAGCCGGGACAGGGGTAACACTGAAGCTTTCTTT.

The sample holds one count of this clone. The chain combines TRBV18 with TRBJ1-4; 10 bases align to TRBD1. Trimming took 6 bases from V and 0 from J; bases not matched to a gene: 7. The germline V gene encodes CDR1 KGHSH and CDR2 LQKENI. The CDR3 contains 17 residues. The CDR3 DNA reads TGTGCCAGCTCCTCGGGACAGGGGCCTGCAACTAATGAAAAACTGTTTTTT. It specifies CASSSGQGPATNEKLFF. The variable domain in full, completed from reference TRBV18 and TRBJ1-4, reads NAGVMQNPRHLVRRRGQEARLRCSPMKGHSHVYWYRQLPEEGLKFMVYLQKENIIDESGMPKERFSAEFPKEGPSILRIQQVVRGDSAAYFCASSSGQGPATNEKLFFGSGTQLSVL.

This clone was picked up one time. The J gene is TRBJ2-3, the V gene TRBV10-3; TRBD1 agrees at 7 bases. This CDR3 has 15 amino acids. V shed 7 bases and J 1 base; nucleotides not matched to a gene: 8. The germline gives CDR1 ENHRY, CDR2 SYGVKD. The CDR3 sequence: CAITMGQSRTDTQYF. CDR3 nucleotide sequence: TGTGCCATCACCATGGGACAGTCGCGCACAGATACGCAGTATTTT.

The genes are TRBV21-1 and TRBJ1-5. TRBV21-1 is a known pseudogene. This CDR3 comprises 15 residues. Written as DNA, the CDR3 is TGTGCCAGCAGCAAACCTAGGCCTCTAAATCAGCCCCAGCATTTT. This encodes CASSKPRPLNQPQHF.

The chain uses TRBV5-1 and TRBJ2-1; maybe TRBD1 (5 bases). Germline V gene data show CDR1 as SGHRS and CDR2 as YFSETQ. CDR3 size: 16 residues. V lost 0 bases and J 1 base, leaving 11 bases between the germline ends. The CDR3 DNA sequence: TGCGCCAGCAGCTTGGGGCAGGGCTGGTCCTACAATGAGCAGTTCTTC. It encodes CASSLGQGWSYNEQFF.